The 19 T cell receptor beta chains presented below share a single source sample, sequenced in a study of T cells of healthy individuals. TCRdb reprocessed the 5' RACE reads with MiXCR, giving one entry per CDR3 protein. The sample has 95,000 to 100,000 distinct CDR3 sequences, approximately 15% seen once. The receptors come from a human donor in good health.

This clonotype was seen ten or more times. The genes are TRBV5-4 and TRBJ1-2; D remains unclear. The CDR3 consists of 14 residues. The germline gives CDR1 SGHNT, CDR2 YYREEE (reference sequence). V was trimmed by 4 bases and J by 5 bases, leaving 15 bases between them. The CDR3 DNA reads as TGTGCCAGCAGCCGGGATGTTTGGCAATATGGCTACACCTTC. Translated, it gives CASSRDVWQYGYTF.

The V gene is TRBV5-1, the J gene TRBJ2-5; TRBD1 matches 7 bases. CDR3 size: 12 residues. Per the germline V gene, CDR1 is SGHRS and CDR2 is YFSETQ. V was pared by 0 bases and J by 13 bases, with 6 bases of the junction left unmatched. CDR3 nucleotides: TGCGCCAGCAGCTTGGAGGGGACAGCCCCGTACTTC. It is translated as CASSLEGTAPYF.

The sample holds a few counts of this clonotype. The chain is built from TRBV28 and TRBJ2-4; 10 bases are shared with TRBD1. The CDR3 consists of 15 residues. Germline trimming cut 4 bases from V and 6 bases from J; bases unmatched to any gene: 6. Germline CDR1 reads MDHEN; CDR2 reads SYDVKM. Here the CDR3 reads CASSSSGTGVNIQYF. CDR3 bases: TGTGCCAGCAGTTCATCCGGGACAGGGGTAAACATTCAGTACTTC. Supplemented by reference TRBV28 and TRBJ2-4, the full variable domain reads DVKVTQSSRYLVKRTGEKVFLECVQDMDHENMFWYRQDPGLGLRLIYFSYDVKMKEKGDIPEGYSVSREKKERFSLILESASTNQTSMYLCASSSSGTGVNIQYFGAGTRLSVL.

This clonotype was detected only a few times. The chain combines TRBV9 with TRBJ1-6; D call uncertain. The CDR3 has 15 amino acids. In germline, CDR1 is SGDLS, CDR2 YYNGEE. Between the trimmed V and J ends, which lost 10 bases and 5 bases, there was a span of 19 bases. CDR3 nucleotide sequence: TGTGCCTCCTCTGAAACGACGCTGAATAATTCACCCCTCCACTTT. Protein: CASSETTLNNSPLHF. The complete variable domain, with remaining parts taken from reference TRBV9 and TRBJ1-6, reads DSGVTQTPKHLITATGQRVTLRCSPRSGDLSVYWYQQSLDQGLQFLIQYYNGEERAKGNILERFSAQQFPDLHSELNLSSLELGDSALYFCASSETTLNNSPLHFGNGTRLTVT.

In nucleotides, the CDR3 is TGCAGTGCTAACCCGAGCTCCTATAATTCACCCCTCCACTTT. Amino acid sequence: CSANPSSYNSPLHF. V usage is TRBV20-1 and J usage is TRBJ1-6; D unclear. Germline values: CDR1 DFQATT, CDR2 SNEGSKA (reference sequence). Deletions cut 4 bases from V and 0 bases from J, with 7 bases between. This CDR3 is 14 amino acids long.

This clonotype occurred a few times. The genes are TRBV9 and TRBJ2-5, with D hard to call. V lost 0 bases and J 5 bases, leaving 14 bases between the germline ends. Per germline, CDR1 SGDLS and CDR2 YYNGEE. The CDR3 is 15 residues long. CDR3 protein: CASSVGSKGFETQYF. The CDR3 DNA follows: TGTGCCAGCAGCGTAGGTTCTAAGGGATTCGAGACCCAGTACTTC.

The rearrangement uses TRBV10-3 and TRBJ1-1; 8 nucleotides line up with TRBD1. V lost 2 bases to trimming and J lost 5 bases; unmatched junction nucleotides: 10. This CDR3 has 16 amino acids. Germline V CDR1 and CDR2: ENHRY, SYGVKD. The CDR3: CAISESKGQGRTEAFF. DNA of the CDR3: TGTGCCATCAGTGAGAGTAAAGGACAGGGACGGACTGAAGCTTTCTTT.

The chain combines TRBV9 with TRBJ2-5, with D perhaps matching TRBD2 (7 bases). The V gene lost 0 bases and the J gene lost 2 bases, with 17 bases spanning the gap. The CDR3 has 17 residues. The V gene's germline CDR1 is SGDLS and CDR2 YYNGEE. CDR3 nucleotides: TGTGCCAGCAGCGTAGGGGGGGGCTGGGTGTTGCAAGAGACCCAGTACTTC. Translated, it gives CASSVGGGWVLQETQYF. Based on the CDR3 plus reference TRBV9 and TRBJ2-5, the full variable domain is DSGVTQTPKHLITATGQRVTLRCSPRSGDLSVYWYQQSLDQGLQFLIQYYNGEERAKGNILERFSAQQFPDLHSELNLSSLELGDSALYFCASSVGGGWVLQETQYFGPGTRLLVL.

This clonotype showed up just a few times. CDR3 sequence (DNA): TGTGCCAGCAGGTTAACAGGGTGGACTGAAGCTTTCTTT. It yields the protein CASRLTGWTEAFF. The rearrangement joins TRBV28 to TRBJ1-1; maybe TRBD1 (6 bases). The CDR3 has 13 residues. Germline V lookup: CDR1 MDHEN, CDR2 SYDVKM. The V end lost 6 bases, the J end lost 5 bases, and 13 bases lay between the germline ends. Drawing the rest from reference TRBV28 and TRBJ1-1, the complete variable domain is DVKVTQSSRYLVKRTGEKVFLECVQDMDHENMFWYRQDPGLGLRLIYFSYDVKMKEKGDIPEGYSVSREKKERFSLILESASTNQTSMYLCASRLTGWTEAFFGQGTRLTVV.

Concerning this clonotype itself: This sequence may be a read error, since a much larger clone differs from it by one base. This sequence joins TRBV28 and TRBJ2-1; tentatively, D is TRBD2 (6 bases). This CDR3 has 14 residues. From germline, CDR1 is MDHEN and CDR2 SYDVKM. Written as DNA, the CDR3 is TGTGCCGGCAGTCCGGGACTGTTTAGGAATGAGCAGTTCTTC. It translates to CAGSPGLFRNEQFF. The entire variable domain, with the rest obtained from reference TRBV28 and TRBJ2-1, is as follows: DVKVTQSSRYLVKRTGEKVFLECVQDMDHENMFWYRQDPGLGLRLIYFSYDVKMKEKGDIPEGYSVSREKKERFSLILESASTNQTSMYLCAGSPGLFRNEQFFGPGTRLTVL.

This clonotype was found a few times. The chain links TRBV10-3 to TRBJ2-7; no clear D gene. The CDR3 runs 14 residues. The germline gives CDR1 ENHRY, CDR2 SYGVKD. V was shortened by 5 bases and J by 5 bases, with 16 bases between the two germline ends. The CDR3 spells CAISPSRVSDEQYF. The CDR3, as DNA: TGTGCCATCAGTCCATCCCGTGTATCGGACGAGCAGTACTTC.

CDR3 nucleotide sequence: TGTGCCAGCAGTGAAGGGGGGACAGGGCACACCGGGGAGCTGTTTTTT. Its translation: CASSEGGTGHTGELFF. The rearrangement links TRBV2 to TRBJ2-2, with 9 bases lining up with TRBD1. In germline, CDR1 is SNHLY, CDR2 FYNNEI. V lost 1 base and J lost 3; bases outside the gene matches: 3. The CDR3 has 16 amino acids.

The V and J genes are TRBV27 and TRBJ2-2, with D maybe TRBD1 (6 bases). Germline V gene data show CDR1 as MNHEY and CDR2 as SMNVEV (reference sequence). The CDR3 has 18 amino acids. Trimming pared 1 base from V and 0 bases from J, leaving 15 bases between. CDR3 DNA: TGTGCCAGCAGTTTATATGGGGGCGGCGCAGCGAACACCGGGGAGCTGTTTTTT. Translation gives CASSLYGGGAANTGELFF.

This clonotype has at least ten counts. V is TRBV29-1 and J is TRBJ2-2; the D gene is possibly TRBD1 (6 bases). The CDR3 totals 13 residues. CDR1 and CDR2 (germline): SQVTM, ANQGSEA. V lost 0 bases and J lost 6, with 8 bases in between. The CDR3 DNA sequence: TGCAGCGTTGAAGAGGGGGCCGCCGGGGAGCTGTTTTTT. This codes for CSVEEGAAGELFF.

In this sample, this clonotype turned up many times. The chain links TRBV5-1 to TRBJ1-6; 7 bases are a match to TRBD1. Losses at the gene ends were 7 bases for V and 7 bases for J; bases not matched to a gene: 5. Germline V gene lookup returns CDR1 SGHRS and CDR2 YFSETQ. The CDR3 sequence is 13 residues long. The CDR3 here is CASGWDSNSPLHF. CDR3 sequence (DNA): TGCGCCAGCGGCTGGGACAGCAATTCACCCCTCCACTTT.

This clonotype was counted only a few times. The CDR3 bases are TGTGCCAGCAGTTACTCCGGGGAAGCTAACTATGGCTACACCTTC. Amino acid sequence: CASSYSGEANYGYTF. The rearrangement links TRBV6-5 to TRBJ1-2; D gene uncertain. This CDR3 is built from 15 residues. The germline gives CDR1 MNHEY, CDR2 SVGAGI. V lost 0 bases and J 0 bases, leaving 8 bases between the germline ends.

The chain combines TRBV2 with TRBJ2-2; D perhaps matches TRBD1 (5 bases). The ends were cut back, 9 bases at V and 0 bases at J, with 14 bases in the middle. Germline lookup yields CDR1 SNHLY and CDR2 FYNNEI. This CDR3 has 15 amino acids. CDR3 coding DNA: TGTGCCAGAACGACAGTTAGTTCGAACACCGGGGAGCTGTTTTTT. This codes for CARTTVSSNTGELFF.

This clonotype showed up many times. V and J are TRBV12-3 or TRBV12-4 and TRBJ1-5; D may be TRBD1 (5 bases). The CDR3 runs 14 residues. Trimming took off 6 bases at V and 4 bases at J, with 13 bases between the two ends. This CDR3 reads CASSPTTGNQPQHF. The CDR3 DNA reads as TGTGCCAGCAGCCCCACAACAGGTAATCAGCCCCAGCATTTT.

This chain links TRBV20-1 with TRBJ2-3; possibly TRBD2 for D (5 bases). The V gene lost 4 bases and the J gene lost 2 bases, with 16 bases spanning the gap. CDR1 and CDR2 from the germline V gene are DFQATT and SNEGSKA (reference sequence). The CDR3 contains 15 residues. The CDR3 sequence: CSATPSSELTDTQYF. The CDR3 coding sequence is TGCAGTGCTACCCCTAGTAGCGAGCTCACAGATACGCAGTATTTT.